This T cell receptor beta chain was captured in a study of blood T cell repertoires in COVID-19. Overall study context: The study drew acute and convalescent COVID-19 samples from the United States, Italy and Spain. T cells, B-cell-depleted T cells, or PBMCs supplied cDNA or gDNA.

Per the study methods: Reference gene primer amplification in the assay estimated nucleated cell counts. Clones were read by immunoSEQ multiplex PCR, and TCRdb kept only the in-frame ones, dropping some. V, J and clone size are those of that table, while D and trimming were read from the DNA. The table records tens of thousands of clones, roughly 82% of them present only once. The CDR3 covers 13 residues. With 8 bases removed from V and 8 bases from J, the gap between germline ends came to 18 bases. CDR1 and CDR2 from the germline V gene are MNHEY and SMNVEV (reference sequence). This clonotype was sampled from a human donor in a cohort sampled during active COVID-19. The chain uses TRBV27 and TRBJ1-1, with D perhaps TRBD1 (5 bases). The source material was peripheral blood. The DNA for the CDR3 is TGTGCCAGCCGTCAGGGAGGCTTAATAGAAGCTTTCTTT. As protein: CASRQGGLIEAFF.